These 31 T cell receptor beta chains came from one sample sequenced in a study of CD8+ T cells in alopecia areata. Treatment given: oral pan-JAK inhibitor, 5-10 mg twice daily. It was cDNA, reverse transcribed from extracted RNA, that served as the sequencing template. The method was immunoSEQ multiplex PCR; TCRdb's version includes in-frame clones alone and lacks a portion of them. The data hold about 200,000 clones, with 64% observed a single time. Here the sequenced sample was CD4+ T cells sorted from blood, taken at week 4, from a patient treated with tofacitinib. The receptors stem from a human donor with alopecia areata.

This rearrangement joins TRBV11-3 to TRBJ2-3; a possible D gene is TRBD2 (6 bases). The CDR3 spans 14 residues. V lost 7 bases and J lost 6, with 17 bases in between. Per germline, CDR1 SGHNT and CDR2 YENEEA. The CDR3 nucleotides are TGTGCCAGCAAAGAGCGGGTCCTCATGGATACGCAGTATTTT. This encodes CASKERVLMDTQYF.

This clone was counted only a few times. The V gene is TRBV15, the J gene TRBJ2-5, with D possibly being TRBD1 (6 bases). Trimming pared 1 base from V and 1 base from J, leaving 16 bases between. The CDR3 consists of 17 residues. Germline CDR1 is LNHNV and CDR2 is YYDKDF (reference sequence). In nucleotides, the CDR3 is TGTGCCACCAGCAGAGTAGGGCACAGGGTCTCCCAAGAGACCCAGTACTTC. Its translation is CATSRVGHRVSQETQYF.

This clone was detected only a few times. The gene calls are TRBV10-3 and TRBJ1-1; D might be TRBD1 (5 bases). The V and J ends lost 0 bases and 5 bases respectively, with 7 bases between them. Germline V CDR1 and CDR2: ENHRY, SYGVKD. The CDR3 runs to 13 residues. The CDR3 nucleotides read TGTGCCATCAGTGAGTCCAGACAGACTGAAGCTTTCTTT. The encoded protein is CAISESRQTEAFF.

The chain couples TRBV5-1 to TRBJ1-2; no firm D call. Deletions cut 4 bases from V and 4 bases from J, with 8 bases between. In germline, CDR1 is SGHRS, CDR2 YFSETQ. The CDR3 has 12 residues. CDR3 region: CASSDGFYGYTF. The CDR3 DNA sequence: TGCGCCAGCAGCGACGGGTTCTATGGCTACACCTTC.

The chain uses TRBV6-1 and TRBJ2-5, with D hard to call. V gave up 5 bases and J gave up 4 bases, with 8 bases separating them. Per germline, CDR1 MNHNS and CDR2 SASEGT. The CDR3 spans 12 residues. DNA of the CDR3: TGTGCCAGCAGTCCGCCTGCAGAGACCCAGTACTTC. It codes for CASSPPAETQYF.

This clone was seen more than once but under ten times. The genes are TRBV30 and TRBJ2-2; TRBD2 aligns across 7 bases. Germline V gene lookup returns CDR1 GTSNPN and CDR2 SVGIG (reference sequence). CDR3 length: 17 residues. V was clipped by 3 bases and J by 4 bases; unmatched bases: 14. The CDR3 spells CAWRGIVGSGRTGELFF. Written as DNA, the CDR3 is TGTGCCTGGAGGGGGATAGTGGGTAGCGGGCGCACCGGGGAGCTGTTTTTT.

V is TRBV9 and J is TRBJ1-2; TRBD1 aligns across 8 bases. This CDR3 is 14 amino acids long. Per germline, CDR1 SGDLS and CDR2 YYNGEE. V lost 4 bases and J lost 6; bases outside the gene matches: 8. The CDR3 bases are TGTGCCAGCAGCTCAGCAAGACAGGGGAATGGCTACACCTTC. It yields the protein CASSSARQGNGYTF.

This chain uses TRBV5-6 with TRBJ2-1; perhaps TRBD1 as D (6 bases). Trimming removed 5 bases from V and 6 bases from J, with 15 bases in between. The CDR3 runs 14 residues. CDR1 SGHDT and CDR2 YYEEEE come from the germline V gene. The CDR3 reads CASRQGGRGNEQFF. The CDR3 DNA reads TGTGCCAGCAGGCAAGGGGGACGGGGCAATGAGCAGTTCTTC. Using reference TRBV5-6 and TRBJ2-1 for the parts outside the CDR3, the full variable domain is DAGVTQSPTHLIKTRGQQVTLRCSPKSGHDTVSWYQQALGQGPQFIFQYYEEEERQRGNFPDRFSGHQFPNYSSELNVNALLLGDSALYLCASRQGGRGNEQFFGPGTRLTVL.

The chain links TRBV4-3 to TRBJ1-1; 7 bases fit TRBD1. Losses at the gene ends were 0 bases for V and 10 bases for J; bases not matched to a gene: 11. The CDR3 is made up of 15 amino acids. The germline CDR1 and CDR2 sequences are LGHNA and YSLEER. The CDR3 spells CASSQDFEGTVRAFF. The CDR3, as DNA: TGCGCCAGCAGCCAAGATTTCGAGGGGACAGTTCGAGCTTTCTTT.

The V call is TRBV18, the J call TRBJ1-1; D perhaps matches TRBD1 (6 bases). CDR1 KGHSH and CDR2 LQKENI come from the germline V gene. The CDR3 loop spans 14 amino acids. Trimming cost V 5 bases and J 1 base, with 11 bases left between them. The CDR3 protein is CASSLGASNTEAFF. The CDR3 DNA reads TGTGCCAGCTCATTGGGGGCCTCGAACACTGAAGCTTTCTTT.

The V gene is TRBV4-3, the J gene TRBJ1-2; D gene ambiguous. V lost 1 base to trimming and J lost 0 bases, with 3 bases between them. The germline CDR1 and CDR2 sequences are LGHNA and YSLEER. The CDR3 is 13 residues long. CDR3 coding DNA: TGCGCCAGCAGCCAAGGGGCTAACTATGGCTACACCTTC. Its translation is CASSQGANYGYTF.

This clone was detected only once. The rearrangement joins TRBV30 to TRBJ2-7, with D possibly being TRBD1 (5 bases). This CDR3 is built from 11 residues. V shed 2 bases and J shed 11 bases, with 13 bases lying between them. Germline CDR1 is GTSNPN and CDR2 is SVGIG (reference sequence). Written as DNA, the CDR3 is TGTGCCTGGAGTTCCGCAGGGCGAGAGTACTTC. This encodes CAWSSAGREYF. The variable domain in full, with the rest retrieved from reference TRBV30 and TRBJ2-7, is SQTIHQWPATLVQPVGSPLSLECTVEGTSNPNLYWYRQAAGRGLQLLFYSVGIGQISSEVPQNLSASRPQDRQFILSSKKLLLSDSGFYLCAWSSAGREYFGPGTRLTVT.

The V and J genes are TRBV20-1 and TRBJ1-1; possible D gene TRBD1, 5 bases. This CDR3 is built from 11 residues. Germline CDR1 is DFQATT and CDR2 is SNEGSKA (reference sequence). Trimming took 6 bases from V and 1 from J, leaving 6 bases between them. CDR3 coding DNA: TGCAGTGCGGACAAGAACACTGAAGCTTTCTTT. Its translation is CSADKNTEAFF.

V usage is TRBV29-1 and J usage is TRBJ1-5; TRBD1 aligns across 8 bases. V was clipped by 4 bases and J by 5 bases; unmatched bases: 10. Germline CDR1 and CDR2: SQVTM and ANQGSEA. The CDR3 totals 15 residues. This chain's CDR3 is CSVGGGQGPYQPQHF. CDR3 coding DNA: TGCAGCGTTGGGGGCGGACAGGGCCCCTATCAGCCCCAGCATTTT. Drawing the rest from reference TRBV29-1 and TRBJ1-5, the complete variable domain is SAVISQKPSRDICQRGTSLTIQCQVDSQVTMMFWYRQQPGQSLTLIATANQGSEATYESGFVIDKFPISRPNLTFSTLTVSNMSPEDSSIYLCSVGGGQGPYQPQHFGDGTRLSIL.

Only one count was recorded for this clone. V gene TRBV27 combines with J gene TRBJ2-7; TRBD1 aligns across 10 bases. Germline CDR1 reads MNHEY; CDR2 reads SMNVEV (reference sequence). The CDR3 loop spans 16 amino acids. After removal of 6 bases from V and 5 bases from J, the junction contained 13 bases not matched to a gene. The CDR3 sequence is CASSPPSGTGVHEQYF. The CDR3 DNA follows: TGTGCCAGCAGCCCTCCCTCCGGGACAGGGGTCCACGAGCAGTACTTC.

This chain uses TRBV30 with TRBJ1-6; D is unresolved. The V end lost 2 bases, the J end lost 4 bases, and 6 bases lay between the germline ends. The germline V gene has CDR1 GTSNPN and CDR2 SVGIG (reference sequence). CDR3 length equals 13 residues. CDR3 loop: CAWSLGYNSPLHF. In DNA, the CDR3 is TGTGCCTGGAGTCTGGGGTATAATTCACCCCTCCACTTT.

For the CDR3, the DNA is TGTGCCAGCAGTTCGGGACAGAAGAACACTGAAGCTTTCTTT. It translates to CASSSGQKNTEAFF. J is TRBJ1-1 and V is TRBV5-6; 7 nucleotides agree with TRBD1. V dropped 5 bases and J dropped 1; count of bases not matched to a gene: 5. The CDR3 contains 14 residues. The V gene's germline CDR1 is SGHDT and CDR2 YYEEEE.

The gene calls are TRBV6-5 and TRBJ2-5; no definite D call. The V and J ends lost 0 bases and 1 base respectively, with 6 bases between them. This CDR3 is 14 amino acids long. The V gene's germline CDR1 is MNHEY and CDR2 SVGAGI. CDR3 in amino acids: CASSYSGPQETQYF. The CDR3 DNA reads TGTGCCAGCAGTTACTCTGGACCCCAAGAGACCCAGTACTTC.

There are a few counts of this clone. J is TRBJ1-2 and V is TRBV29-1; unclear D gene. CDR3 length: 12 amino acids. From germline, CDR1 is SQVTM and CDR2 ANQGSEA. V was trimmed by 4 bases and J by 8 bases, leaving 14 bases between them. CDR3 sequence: CSVVGQARGYTF. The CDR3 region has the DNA TGCAGCGTTGTTGGGCAGGCTCGGGGCTACACCTTC.

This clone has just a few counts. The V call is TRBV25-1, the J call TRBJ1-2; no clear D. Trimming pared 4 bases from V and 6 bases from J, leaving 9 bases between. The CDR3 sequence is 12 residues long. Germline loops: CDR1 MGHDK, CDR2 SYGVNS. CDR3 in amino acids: CASSVWPNGYTF. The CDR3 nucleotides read TGTGCCAGCAGTGTCTGGCCGAATGGCTACACCTTC.

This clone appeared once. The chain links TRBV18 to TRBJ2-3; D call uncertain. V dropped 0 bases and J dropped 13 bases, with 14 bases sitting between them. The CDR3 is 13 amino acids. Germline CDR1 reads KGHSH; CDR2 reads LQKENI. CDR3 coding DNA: TGTGCCAGCTCACCACCCAAAACGTCAAAGAAGTATTTT. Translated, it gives CASSPPKTSKKYF. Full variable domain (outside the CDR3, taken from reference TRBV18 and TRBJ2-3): NAGVMQNPRHLVRRRGQEARLRCSPMKGHSHVYWYRQLPEEGLKFMVYLQKENIIDESGMPKERFSAEFPKEGPSILRIQQVVRGDSAAYFCASSPPKTSKKYFGPGTRLTVL.

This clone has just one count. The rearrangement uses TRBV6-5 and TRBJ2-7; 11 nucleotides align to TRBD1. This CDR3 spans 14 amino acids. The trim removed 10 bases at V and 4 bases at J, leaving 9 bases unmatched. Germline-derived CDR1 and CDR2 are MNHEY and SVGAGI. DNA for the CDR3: TGTGCCACCTCCGGGACAGGGGGTCGGTACGAGCAGTACTTC. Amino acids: CATSGTGGRYEQYF.

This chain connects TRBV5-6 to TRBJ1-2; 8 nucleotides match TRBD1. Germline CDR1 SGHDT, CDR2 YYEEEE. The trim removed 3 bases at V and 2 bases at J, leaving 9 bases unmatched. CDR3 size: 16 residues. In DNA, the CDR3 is TGTGCCAGCAGCTCGACAGGGGCACTTTCCAACTATGGCTACACCTTC. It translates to CASSSTGALSNYGYTF.

The CDR3 DNA reads TGTGCCTGGAGTGTATGGTCCAACACCGGGGAGCTGTTTTTT. Translating gives CAWSVWSNTGELFF. The rearrangement joins TRBV30 to TRBJ2-2; D remains ambiguous. The CDR3 contains 14 residues. CDR1 and CDR2 (germline): GTSNPN, SVGIG (reference sequence). With 0 bases removed from V and 2 bases from J, the gap between germline ends came to 7 bases. Drawing the rest from reference TRBV30 and TRBJ2-2, the complete variable domain is SQTIHQWPATLVQPVGSPLSLECTVEGTSNPNLYWYRQAAGRGLQLLFYSVGIGQISSEVPQNLSASRPQDRQFILSSKKLLLSDSGFYLCAWSVWSNTGELFFGEGSRLTVL.

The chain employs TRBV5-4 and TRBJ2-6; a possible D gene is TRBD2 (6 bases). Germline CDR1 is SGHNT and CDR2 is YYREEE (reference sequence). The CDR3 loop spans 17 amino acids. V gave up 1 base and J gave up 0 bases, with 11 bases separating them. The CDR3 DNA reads TGTGCCAGCAGCTTGCTTGCCGGGGGCTCTGGGGCCAACGTCCTGACTTTC. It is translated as CASSLLAGGSGANVLTF.

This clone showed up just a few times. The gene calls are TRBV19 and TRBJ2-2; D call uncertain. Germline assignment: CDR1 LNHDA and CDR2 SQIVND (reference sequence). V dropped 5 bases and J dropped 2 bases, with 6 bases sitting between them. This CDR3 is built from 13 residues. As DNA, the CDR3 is TGTGCCAGTAGTGTTCAAAACACCGGGGAGCTGTTTTTT. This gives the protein CASSVQNTGELFF. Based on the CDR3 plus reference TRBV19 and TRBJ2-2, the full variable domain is DGGITQSPKYLFRKEGQNVTLSCEQNLNHDAMYWYRQDPGQGLRLIYYSQIVNDFQKGDIAEGYSVSREKKESFPLTVTSAQKNPTAFYLCASSVQNTGELFFGEGSRLTVL.

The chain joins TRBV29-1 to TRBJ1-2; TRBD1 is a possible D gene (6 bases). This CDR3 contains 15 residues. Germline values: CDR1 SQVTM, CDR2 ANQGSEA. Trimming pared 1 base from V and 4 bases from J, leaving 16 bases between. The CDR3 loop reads CSVEGLQGSGYGYTF. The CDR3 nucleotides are TGCAGCGTTGAAGGTCTACAGGGTAGTGGCTATGGCTACACCTTC.

The CDR3 protein is CASSYSGTGVRGYTF. DNA of the CDR3: TGTGCCAGCAGTTACTCCGGGACAGGGGTCAGGGGCTACACCTTC. This sequence joins TRBV6-5 and TRBJ1-2; 10 bases match TRBD1. With 0 bases clipped from V and 8 bases from J, the junction kept 6 bases outside the gene matches. The CDR3 loop spans 15 amino acids. Germline CDR1 reads MNHEY; CDR2 reads SVGAGI.

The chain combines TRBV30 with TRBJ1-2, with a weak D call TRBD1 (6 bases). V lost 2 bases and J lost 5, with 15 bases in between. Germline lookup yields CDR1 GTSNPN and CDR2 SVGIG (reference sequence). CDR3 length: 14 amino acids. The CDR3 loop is CAWSSHREGYGYTF. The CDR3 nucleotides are TGTGCCTGGAGTTCTCACAGGGAGGGATATGGCTACACCTTC.

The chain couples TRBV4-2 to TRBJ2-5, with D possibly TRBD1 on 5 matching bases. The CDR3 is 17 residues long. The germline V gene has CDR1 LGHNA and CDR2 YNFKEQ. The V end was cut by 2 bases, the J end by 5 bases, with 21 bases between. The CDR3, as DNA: TGTGCCAGCAGCCAACCTGACAGACCTACCCCTAGGGAGACCCAGTACTTC. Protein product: CASSQPDRPTPRETQYF.

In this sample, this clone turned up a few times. DNA for the CDR3: TGTGCCAGCAGTGAAGACGCAACAGGGACCCAGCCCCAGCATTTT. Translated: CASSEDATGTQPQHF. The V and J genes are TRBV2 and TRBJ1-5, with D tentatively TRBD1 (6 bases). The CDR3 spans 15 residues. CDR1 is SNHLY, CDR2 FYNNEI, per germline. V lost 1 base and J 7 bases, leaving 14 bases between the germline ends.